The sample holds a few counts of the clone carrying this T cell receptor beta chain. Its antigen is not identified. Trimming stripped 6 bases from V and 1 base from J, with 12 bases between. The CDR3 totals 15 residues. CDR1 and CDR2 from the germline V gene are SGHTA and FQGTGA. Healthy Caucasian individuals from Russia aged roughly 6 to 90 served as donors. These data originate in a study of blood T cells in healthy people across ages. The study, taken as a whole, reports: Whereas aged donors had fewer naive CD4+ cells, long-lived donors had more of them and higher diversity. CMV status of donors was unknown, possibly confounding expanded clonotype changes.

A second PCR of 7 to 11 cycles used a sample-barcoded 5' primer and a J-beta primer mix. Tagging of each cDNA molecule was performed by a template-switch adaptor with 12 random nucleotides. TCRdb re-analysed the 5' RACE reads in MiXCR, keeping a single row per CDR3 protein. The sample consists of hundreds of thousands of distinct CDR3 sequences, approximately 30% of them appearing once. The rearrangement uses TRBV7-3 and TRBJ2-2; possibly TRBD1 for D (5 bases). The source material was blood. The receptor was derived from an elderly woman in good health. The CDR3 sequence: CASSRADKNTGELFF. In nucleotides, the CDR3 is TGTGCCAGCAGTCGGGCGGACAAGAACACCGGGGAGCTGTTTTTT.